The T cell receptor beta chain under discussion was sequenced for a study of T cell clonality in common variable immunodeficiency. Study results and caveats: Authors noted CVID clonality's cause needs subpopulation repertoire sequencing. CVID subjects shared fewer TCRbeta clones than healthy controls did.

This clone was detected ten times or more. Its antigen is currently unknown. The CDR3 end falls 3 residues outside the read, so it is completed with the germline J gene. The method was immunoSEQ multiplex PCR; TCRdb's version includes in-frame clones alone and lacks a portion of them. This sample includes about 52,000 clones with no singletons; its ten biggest clones take up just over 2%. The CDR3 extends over 17 amino acids. Germline lookup yields CDR1 GTSNPN and CDR2 SVGIG (reference sequence). The V end was cut by 1 base, the J end by 1 base, with 19 bases between. The chain has TRBV30 and TRBJ1-2; a possible D gene is TRBD1 (6 bases). Input material: peripheral blood mononuclear cells. The sequence came from a person between 18 and 75 years old in good health. CDR3 DNA (partial): TGTGCCTGGAGTGGGCTCATCCGGGACACTTTTAACTATGGC. Residues: CAWSGLIRDTFNYG. Given in full, the CDR3 is CAWSGLIRDTFNYGYTF.